This T cell receptor beta chain was observed in a study of OX40 agonist ivuxolimab in advanced cancers. At the level of the study: The patients' treatment was ivuxolimab, an agonistic anti-OX40 (CD134) antibody.

The CDR3 is 13 residues long. The V and J ends lost 7 bases and 4 bases, in that order; junction bases with no gene match: 6. From germline, CDR1 is SQVTM and CDR2 ANQGSEA. Produced via immunoSEQ multiplex PCR; TCRdb's table is partial and in-frame only. The table lists tens of thousands of clones, more than 80% of them singletons. The chain couples TRBV29-1 to TRBJ1-1; 10 bases fit TRBD1. The receptor was isolated from an adult with an advanced solid tumor such as melanoma, head and neck, liver or kidney cancer. The material was CD4+ or CD8+ T cells sorted from blood, obtained in a trial of the OX40 agonist ivuxolimab. In DNA form, the CDR3 reads TGCAGCGCCGGGGGGACAGGGGTCACTGAAGCTTTCTTT. Translating gives CSAGGTGVTEAFF.